These 5 T cell receptor beta chains originate from one sample sequenced in a study of T cell clonality in common variable immunodeficiency. Study-level findings and limits: Common variable immunodeficiency TCR beta sequences reportedly had fewer deletions and N-nucleotide insertions.

TCRdb's copy holds only in-frame clones and misses some; the assay was immunoSEQ multiplex PCR. The profile covers about 26,000 clones, none occurring a single time. The antigens for these receptors are not known. Specimen: peripheral blood mononuclear cells. Receptors were obtained from a human donor with common variable immunodeficiency.

This clone was seen ten or more times. The sequence runs out 3 residues before the end of the CDR3; the remainder is reconstructed from the germline J gene. This chain connects TRBV6-2 or TRBV6-3 to TRBJ1-2, with D unresolved. Germline CDR1 reads MNHEY; CDR2 reads SVGEGT. V was shortened by 6 bases and J by 2 bases, with 19 bases between the two germline ends. This CDR3 region has 16 residues. CDR3 sequence: CASRSSLLERNYGYTF. Partial CDR3 DNA: TGTGCCAGCAGGAGCAGCCTTTTAGAGCGCAACTATGGC.

This clone has only a few counts. The read halts 3 residues ahead of the CDR3 end, with the missing end drawn from the germline J gene. The J gene is TRBJ2-3, the V gene TRBV7-2, with a tentative D call TRBD2 (6 bases). Germline V gene data show CDR1 as SGHTA and CDR2 as FQGNSA. This CDR3 spans 15 amino acids. V lost 1 base and J 4 bases, leaving 12 bases between the germline ends. Incomplete CDR3 DNA: TGTGCCAGCAGCTTAGGACGGGGGTCGGCAGATACG. Amino acids: CASSLGRGSADT. The CDR3 in full is CASSLGRGSADTQYF.

This clone was seen ten or more times. The CDR3 bases that were read are TGTGCCAGCAGCCACAGGGCTGCGAGCTATGGC. Residues: CASSHRAASYG. The CDR3 reads in full as CASSHRAASYGYTF. The chain uses TRBV6-2 or TRBV6-3 and TRBJ1-2, with a weak D call TRBD1 (6 bases). The CDR3 end is not reached by the read, which stops 3 residues before it; the germline J gene fills it in. The CDR3 has 14 amino acids. Germline CDR1 is MNHEY and CDR2 is SVGEGT. V lost 6 bases and J 4 bases, leaving 15 bases between the germline ends.

Ten or more counts support this clone. The CDR3 end is not reached by the read, which stops 3 residues before it; the germline J gene fills it in. V gene TRBV7-9 combines with J gene TRBJ1-1; D is possibly TRBD1 (5 bases). V was pared by 7 bases and J by 1 base, with 10 bases between. CDR1 SEHNR and CDR2 FQNEAQ come from the germline V gene (reference sequence). CDR3 size: 13 residues. CDR3 sequence: CASTFDRNTEAFF. CDR3 DNA, as far as it was read: TGTGCCAGCACCTTCGACAGGAACACTGAA.

This clone was found a few times. The read finishes 3 residues shy of the CDR3 end, and the germline J gene is used to complete it. V usage is TRBV11-2 and J usage is TRBJ2-7, with 10 bases lining up with TRBD1. Per germline, CDR1 SGHAT and CDR2 FQNNGV. There are 14 residues in the CDR3. V trimming: 5 bases; J trimming: 2 bases; junction bases outside the gene matches: 3. CDR3 DNA, as far as it was read: TGTGCCAGCAGCATGGGACAGGGGCCCTACGAG. The encoded protein is CASSMGQGPYE. The full CDR3 is CASSMGQGPYEQYF.